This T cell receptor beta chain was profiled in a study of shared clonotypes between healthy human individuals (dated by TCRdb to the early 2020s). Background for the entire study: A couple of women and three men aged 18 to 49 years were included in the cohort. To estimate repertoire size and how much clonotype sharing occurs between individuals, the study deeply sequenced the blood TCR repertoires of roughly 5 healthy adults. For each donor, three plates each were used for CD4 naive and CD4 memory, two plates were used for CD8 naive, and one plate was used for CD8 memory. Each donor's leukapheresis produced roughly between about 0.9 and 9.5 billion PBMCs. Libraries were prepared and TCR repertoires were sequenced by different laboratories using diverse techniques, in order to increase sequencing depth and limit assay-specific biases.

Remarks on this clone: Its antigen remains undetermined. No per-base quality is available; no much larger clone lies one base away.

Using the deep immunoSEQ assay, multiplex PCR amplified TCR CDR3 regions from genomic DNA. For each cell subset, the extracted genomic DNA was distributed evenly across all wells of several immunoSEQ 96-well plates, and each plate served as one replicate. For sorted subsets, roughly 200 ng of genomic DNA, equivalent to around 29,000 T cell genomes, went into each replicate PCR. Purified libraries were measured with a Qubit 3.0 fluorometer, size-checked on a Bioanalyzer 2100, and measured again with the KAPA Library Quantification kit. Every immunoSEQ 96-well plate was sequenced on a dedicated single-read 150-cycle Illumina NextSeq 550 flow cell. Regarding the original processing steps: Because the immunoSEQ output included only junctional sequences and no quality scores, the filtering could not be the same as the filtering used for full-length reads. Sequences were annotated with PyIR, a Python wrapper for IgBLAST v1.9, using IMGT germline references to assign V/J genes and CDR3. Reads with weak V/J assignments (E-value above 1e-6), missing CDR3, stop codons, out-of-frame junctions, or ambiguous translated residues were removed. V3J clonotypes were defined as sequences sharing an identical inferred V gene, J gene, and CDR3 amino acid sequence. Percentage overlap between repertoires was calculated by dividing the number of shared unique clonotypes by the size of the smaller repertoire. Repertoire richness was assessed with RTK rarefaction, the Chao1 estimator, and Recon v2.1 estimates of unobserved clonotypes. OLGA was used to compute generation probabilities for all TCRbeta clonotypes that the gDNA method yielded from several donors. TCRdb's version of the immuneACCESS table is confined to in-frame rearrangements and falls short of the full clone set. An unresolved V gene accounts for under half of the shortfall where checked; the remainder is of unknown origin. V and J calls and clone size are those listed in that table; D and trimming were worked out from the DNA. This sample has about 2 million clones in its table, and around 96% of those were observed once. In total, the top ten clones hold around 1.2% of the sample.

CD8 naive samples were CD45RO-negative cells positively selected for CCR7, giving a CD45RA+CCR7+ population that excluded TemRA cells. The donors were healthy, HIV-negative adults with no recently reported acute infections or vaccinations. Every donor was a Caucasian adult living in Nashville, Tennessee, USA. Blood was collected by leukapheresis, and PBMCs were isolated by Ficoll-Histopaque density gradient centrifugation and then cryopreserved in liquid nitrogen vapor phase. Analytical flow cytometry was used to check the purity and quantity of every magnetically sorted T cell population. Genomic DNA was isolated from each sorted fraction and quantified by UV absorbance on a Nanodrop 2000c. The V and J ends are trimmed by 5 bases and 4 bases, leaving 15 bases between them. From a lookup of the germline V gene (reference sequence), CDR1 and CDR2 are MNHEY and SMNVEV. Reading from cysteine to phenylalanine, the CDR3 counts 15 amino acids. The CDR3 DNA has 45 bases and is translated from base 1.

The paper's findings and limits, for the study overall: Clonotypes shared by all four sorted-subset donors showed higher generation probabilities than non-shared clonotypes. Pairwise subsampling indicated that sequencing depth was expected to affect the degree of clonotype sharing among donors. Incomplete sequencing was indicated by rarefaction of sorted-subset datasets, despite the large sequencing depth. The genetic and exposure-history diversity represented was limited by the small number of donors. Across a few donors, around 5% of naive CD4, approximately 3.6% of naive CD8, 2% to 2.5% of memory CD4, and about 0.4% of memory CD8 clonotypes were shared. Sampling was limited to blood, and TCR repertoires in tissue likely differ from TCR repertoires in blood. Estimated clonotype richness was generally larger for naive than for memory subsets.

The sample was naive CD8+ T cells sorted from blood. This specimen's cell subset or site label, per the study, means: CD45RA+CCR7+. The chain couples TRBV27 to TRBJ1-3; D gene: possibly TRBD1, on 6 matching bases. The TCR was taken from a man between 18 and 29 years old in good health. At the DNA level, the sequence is TGTGCCAGCAGTCCAACAGGGACGTCCGGAAACACCATATATTTT. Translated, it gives CASSPTGTSGNTIYF.